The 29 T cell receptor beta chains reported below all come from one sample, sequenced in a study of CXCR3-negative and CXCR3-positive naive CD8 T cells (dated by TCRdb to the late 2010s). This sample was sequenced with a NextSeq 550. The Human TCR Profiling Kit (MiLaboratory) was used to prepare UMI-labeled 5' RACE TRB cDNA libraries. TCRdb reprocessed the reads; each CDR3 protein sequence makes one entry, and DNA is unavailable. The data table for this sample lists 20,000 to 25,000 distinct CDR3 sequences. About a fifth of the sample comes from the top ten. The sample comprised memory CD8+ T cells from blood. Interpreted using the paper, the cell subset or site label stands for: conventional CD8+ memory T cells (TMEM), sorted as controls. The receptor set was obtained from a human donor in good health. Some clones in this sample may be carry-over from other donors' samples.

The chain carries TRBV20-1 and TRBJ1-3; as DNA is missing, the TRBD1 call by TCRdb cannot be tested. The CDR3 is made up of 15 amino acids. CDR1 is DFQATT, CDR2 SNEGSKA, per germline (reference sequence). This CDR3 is CSASPQGTTGNTIYF.

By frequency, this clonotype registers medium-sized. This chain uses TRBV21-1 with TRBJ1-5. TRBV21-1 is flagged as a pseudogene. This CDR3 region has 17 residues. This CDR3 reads CASSKPGFSMSNQPQHF.

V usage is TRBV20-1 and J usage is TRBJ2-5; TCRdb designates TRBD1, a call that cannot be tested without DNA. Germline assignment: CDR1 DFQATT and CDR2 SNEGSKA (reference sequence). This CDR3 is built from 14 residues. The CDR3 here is CSAPRGQGGETQYF.

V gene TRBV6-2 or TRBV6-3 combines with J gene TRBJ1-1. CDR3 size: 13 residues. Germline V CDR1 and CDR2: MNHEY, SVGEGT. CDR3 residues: CASRYTVNTEAFF.

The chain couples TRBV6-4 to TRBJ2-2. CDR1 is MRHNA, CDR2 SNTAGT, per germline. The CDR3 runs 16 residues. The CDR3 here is CASSDSSQGNTGELFF.

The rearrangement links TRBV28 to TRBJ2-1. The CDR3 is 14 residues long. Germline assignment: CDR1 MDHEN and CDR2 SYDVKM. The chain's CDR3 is CASLTWNSYNEQFF.

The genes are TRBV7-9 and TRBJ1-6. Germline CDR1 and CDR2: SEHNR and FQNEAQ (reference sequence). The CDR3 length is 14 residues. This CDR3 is CASSLVNTNSPLHF.

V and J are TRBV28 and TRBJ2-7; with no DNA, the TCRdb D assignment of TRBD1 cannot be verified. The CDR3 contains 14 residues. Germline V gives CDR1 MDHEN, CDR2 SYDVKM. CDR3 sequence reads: CASSFPTGIYEQYF.

The CDR3 is CSVPGVVQSEQYF. The rearrangement joins TRBV29-1 to TRBJ2-7; TCRdb designates TRBD1, a call that cannot be tested without DNA. CDR3 length equals 13 residues. The germline CDR1 and CDR2 sequences are SQVTM and ANQGSEA.

The CDR3 sequence: CASSLGPKTYEQYF. The rearrangement joins TRBV5-1 to TRBJ2-7. CDR1 SGHRS and CDR2 YFSETQ come from the germline V gene. CDR3 length: 14 residues. The entire variable domain, with the rest obtained from reference TRBV5-1 and TRBJ2-7, is as follows: KAGVTQTPRYLIKTRGQQVTLSCSPISGHRSVSWYQQTPGQGLQFLFEYFSETQRNKGNFPGRFSGRQFSNSRSEMNVSTLELGDSALYLCASSLGPKTYEQYFGPGTRLTVT.

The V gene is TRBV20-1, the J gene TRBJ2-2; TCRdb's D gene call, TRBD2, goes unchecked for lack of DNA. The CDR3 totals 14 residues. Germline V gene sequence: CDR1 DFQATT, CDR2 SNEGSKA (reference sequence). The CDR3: CSALGRGDYGELFF.

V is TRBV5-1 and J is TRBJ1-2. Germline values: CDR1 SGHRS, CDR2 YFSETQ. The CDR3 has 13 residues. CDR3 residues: CASSLELVQGYTF.

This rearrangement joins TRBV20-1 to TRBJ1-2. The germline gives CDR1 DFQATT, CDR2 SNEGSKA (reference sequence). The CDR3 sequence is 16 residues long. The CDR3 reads CSARAYGVEANYGYTF.

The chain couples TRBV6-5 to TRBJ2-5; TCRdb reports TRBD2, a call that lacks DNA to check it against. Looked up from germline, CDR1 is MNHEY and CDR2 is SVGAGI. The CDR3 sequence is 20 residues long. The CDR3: CASSYSQGLGPGAYQETQYF.

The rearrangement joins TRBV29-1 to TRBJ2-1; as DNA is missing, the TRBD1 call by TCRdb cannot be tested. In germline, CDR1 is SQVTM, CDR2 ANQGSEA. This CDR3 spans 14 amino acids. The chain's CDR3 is CSAAETGLYNEQFF.

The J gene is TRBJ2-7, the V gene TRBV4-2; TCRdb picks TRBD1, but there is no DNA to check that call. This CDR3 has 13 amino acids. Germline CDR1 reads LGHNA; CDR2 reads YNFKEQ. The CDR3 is CASSGKPGYEQYF.

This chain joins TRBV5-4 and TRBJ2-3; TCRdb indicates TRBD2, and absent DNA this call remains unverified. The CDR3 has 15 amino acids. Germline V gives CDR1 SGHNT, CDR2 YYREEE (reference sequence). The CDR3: CASSRTSGTADTQYF.

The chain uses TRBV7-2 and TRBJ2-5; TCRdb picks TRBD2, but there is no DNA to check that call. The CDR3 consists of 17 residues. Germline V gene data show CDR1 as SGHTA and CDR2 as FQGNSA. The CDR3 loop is CASSQALADPHQETQYF.

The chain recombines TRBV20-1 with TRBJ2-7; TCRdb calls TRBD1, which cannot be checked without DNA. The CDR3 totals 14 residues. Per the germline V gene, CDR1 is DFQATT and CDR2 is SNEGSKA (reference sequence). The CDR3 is CSARGGDREDEQYF.

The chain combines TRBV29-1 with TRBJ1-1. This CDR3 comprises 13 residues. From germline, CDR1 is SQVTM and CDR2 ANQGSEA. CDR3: CSVVSPENTEAFF.

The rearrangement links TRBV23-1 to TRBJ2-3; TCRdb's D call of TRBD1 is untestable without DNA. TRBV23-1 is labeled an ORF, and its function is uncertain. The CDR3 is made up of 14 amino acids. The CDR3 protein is CASSYPPGTDTQYF.

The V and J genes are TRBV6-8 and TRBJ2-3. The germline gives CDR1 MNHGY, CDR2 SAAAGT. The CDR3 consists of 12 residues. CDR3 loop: CASTGCTDTQYF.

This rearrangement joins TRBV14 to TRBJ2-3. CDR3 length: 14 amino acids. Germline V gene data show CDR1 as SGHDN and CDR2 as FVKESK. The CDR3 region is CASSPGVRTDTQYF.

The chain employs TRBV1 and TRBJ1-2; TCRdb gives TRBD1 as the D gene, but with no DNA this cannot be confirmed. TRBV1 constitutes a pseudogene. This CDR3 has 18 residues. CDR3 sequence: CTSSQSITGTGPIYGYTF.

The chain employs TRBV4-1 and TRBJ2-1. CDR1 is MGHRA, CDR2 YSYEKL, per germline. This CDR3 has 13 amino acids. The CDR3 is CASSQRQVNEQFF.

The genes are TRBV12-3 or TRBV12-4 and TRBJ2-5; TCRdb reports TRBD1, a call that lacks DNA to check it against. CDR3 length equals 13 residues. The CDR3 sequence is CASSLQWGETQYF.

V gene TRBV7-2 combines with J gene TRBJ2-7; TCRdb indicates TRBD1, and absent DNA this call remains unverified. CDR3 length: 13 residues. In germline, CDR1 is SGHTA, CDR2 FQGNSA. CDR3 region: CASSLRDDYEQYF.

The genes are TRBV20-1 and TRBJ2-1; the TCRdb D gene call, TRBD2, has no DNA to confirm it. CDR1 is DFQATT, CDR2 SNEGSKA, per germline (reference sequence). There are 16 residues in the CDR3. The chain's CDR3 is CSARDNLAGVSNEQFF.

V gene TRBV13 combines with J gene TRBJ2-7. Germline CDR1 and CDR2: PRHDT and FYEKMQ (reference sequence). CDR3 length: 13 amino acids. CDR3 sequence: CASNRGSSYEQYF. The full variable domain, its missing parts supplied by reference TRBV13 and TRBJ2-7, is AAGVIQSPRHLIKEKRETATLKCYPIPRHDTVYWYQQGPGQDPQFLISFYEKMQSDKGSIPDRFSAQQFSDYHSELNMSSLELGDSALYFCASNRGSSYEQYFGPGTRLTVT.